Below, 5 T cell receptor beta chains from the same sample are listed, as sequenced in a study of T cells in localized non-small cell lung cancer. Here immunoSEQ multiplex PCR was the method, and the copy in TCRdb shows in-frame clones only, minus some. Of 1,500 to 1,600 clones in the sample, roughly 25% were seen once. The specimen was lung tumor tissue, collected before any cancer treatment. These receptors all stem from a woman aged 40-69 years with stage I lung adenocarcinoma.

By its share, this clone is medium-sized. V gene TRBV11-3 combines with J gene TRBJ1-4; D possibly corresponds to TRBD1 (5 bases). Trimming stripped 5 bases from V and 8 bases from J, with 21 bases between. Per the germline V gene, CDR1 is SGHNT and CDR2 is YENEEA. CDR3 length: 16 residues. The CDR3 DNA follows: TGTGCCAGCAGCCTCCGACAGCCTTATGGTGGGGAAAAACTGTTTTTT. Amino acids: CASSLRQPYGGEKLFF.

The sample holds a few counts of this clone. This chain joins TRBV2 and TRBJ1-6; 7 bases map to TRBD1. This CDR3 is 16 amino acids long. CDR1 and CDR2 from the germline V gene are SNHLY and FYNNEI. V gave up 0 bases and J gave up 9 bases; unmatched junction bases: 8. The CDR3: CASSEARTGSGSPLHF. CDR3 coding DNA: TGTGCCAGCAGTGAAGCCCGGACAGGATCTGGTTCACCCCTCCACTTT.

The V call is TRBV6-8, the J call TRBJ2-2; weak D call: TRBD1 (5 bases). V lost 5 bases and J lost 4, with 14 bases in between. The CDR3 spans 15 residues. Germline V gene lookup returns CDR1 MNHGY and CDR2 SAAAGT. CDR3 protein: CASSVPGKGTGELFF. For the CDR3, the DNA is TGTGCCAGCAGTGTACCAGGGAAGGGCACCGGGGAGCTGTTTTTT.

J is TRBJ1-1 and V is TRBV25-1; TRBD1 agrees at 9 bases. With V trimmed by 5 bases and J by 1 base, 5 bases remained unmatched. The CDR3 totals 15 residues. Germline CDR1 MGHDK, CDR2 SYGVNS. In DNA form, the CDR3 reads TGTGCCAGCAGTCCGACGGGACAGGGGAACACTGAAGCTTTCTTT. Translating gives CASSPTGQGNTEAFF.

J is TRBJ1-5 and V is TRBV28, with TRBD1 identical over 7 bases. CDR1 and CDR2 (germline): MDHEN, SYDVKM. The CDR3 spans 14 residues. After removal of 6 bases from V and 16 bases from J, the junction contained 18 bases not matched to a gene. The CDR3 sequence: CASSRTGAPTPTHF. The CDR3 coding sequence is TGTGCCAGCAGCCGAACAGGGGCTCCTACCCCCACCCATTTT.